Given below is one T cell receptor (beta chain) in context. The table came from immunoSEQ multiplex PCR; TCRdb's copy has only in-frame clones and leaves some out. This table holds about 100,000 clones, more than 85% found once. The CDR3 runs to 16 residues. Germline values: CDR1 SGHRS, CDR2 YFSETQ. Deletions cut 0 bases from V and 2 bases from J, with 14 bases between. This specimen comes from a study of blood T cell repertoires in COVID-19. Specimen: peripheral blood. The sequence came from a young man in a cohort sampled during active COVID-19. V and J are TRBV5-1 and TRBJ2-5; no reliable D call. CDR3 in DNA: TGCGCCAGCAGCTTGGGTGCGGAGTTTACACAAGAGACCCAGTACTTC. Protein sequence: CASSLGAEFTQETQYF.